The rows below give T cell receptor beta chains drawn from one sample of a study of cytomegalovirus exposure and HLA in healthy donors. Some clones are missing from TCRdb's copy, which holds only in-frame ones; the method was immunoSEQ multiplex PCR. The table has 100,000 or so clones, about three fifths seen once. Source material: PBMCs. These receptors all come from a human donor in good health. CDR3s include the opening cysteine and the closing phenylalanine or tryptophan. Each record gives: clone size, D gene, V gene, J gene, CDR3 DNA, CDR3 protein. A D gene is named only where the DNA matches it firmly. Clone size is given for some rows only: seen once, a few or many times, or a class if the clone is expanded.

size: few
D: TRBD2
V: TRBV30
J: TRBJ2-3
DNA: TGTGCCTGGAGTTGGACTAGCGGGGCAGATACGCAGTATTTT
CDR3: CAWSWTSGADTQYF

size: -
D: -
V: TRBV27
J: TRBJ2-7
DNA: TGTGCCAGCAGTTTGAGAAGGGACTTCCACGAGCAGTACTTC
CDR3: CASSLRRDFHEQYF

size: -
D: TRBD1
V: TRBV7-2
J: TRBJ2-4
DNA: TGTGCCAGCAGTCGACAGGGGTCGGACATTCAGTACTTC
CDR3: CASSRQGSDIQYF

size: -
D: -
V: TRBV10-3
J: TRBJ1-4
DNA: TGTGCCATCTCGGGGACACCAACTAATGAAAAACTGTTTTTT
CDR3: CAISGTPTNEKLFF

size: -
D: TRBD1
V: TRBV6-6
J: TRBJ1-4
DNA: TGTGCCAGCAGTTCCGGGACAGGGTTTATTAATGAAAAACTGTTTTTT
CDR3: CASSSGTGFINEKLFF

size: -
D: -
V: TRBV9
J: TRBJ1-4
DNA: TGTGCCAGCAGCGTAGACCCAGGGGAAAAACTGTTTTTT
CDR3: CASSVDPGEKLFF

size: few
D: -
V: TRBV5-4
J: TRBJ2-7
DNA: TGTGCCAGCAGCTTGAAACTTAGGGGCCCCCTCGCCGAGCAGTACTTC
CDR3: CASSLKLRGPLAEQYF

size: -
D: TRBD1
V: TRBV19
J: TRBJ2-7
DNA: TGTGCCAGGGGTGAGGGGCCGGGACAGGGCTTGTTGAAGCAGTACTTC
CDR3: CARGEGPGQGLLKQYF

size: -
D: -
V: TRBV28
J: TRBJ2-1
DNA: TGTGCCAGCAGTTTTGGGGGAGGGGGAAGTGAGCAGTTCTTC
CDR3: CASSFGGGGSEQFF

size: few
D: -
V: TRBV2
J: TRBJ1-4
DNA: TGTGCCAGCAGTCCAGACAGGTTTAATGAAAAACTGTTTTTT
CDR3: CASSPDRFNEKLFF

size: -
D: TRBD2
V: TRBV30
J: TRBJ2-1
DNA: TGTGCCTTCGACGGGAGGGGACTCTACAATGAGCAGTTCTTC
CDR3: CAFDGRGLYNEQFF

size: few
D: -
V: TRBV5-3
J: TRBJ1-2
DNA: TGTGCCAGAAGCTTAGACAGGGGCTACACCTTC
CDR3: CARSLDRGYTF

size: -
D: -
V: TRBV6-5
J: TRBJ1-1
DNA: TGTGCCAGCAGTTTAGGGGGAATGAACACTGAAGCTTTCTTT
CDR3: CASSLGGMNTEAFF

size: -
D: -
V: TRBV7-6
J: TRBJ2-1
DNA: TGTGCCAGCAGCTTATTCAGCTCCTACAATGAGCAGTTCTTC
CDR3: CASSLFSSYNEQFF

size: -
D: -
V: TRBV5-1
J: TRBJ2-6
DNA: TGCGCCAGCGGCTCGCGAGCGTCTGGGGCCAACGTCCTGACTTTC
CDR3: CASGSRASGANVLTF

size: -
D: -
V: TRBV6-1
J: TRBJ1-3
DNA: TGTGCCAGCAATCGTCCGGGGTCAGCTGGAAACACCATATATTTT
CDR3: CASNRPGSAGNTIYF

size: -
D: TRBD2
V: TRBV6-5
J: TRBJ2-2
DNA: TGTGCCAGCCGGGGACTAGGCTCCTCCGGGGAGCTGTTTTTT
CDR3: CASRGLGSSGELFF

size: -
D: -
V: TRBV7-9
J: TRBJ2-7
DNA: TGTGCCACCCAGGGGCTAGCGGTCTTCGAGCAGTACTTC
CDR3: CATQGLAVFEQYF

size: -
D: -
V: TRBV27
J: TRBJ2-7
DNA: TGTGCCAGCAGTTTGCAGGGACTCCGCTACGAGCAGTACTTC
CDR3: CASSLQGLRYEQYF

size: -
D: TRBD2
V: TRBV15
J: TRBJ2-1
DNA: TGTGCCACCAGCAGAGGTAGTAGCGGGCCTATCTACAATGAGCAGTTCTTC
CDR3: CATSRGSSGPIYNEQFF

size: -
D: TRBD2
V: TRBV7-2
J: TRBJ2-2
DNA: TGTGCCAGCAGCTTAGGGCTCGCCGTAGCGGGAGGGCCAAGGGAGCTGTTTTTT
CDR3: CASSLGLAVAGGPRELFF

size: few
D: -
V: TRBV5-1
J: TRBJ1-4
DNA: TGCGCCAGCAGCTTCGGACAGATAAATGAAAAACTGTTTTTT
CDR3: CASSFGQINEKLFF

size: -
D: -
V: TRBV14
J: TRBJ2-5
DNA: TGTGCCAGCAGCCAGGACGGGGGAGAGACCCAGTACTTC
CDR3: CASSQDGGETQYF

size: -
D: TRBD1
V: TRBV29-1
J: TRBJ2-1
DNA: TGCAGCGTTGCGACAGGGCGACACAACTCCTACAATGAGCAGTTCTTC
CDR3: CSVATGRHNSYNEQFF

size: -
D: -
V: TRBV4-1
J: TRBJ2-6
DNA: TGCGCCAGCAGCCAAGATCCAGGGGAAGGTTACTCTGGGGCCAACGTCCTGACTTTC
CDR3: CASSQDPGEGYSGANVLTF

size: -
D: -
V: TRBV5-1
J: TRBJ2-1
DNA: TGCGCCAGCAGCTTACGCCTGGACTCGGAGCAGTTCTTC
CDR3: CASSLRLDSEQFF

size: -
D: -
V: TRBV9
J: TRBJ1-2
DNA: TGTGCCAGCAGCGTAAACCCCGAGGACAGAGACATACCAGCTAACTATGGCTACACCTTC
CDR3: CASSVNPEDRDIPANYGYTF

size: -
D: TRBD1
V: TRBV10-3
J: TRBJ2-7
DNA: TGTGCCATCAGTGCCGGGACAGGGCCACCTGACGAGCAGTACTTC
CDR3: CAISAGTGPPDEQYF

size: -
D: TRBD1
V: TRBV5-1
J: TRBJ2-2
DNA: TGCGCCAGCAGCTCTAACAGGGGATCGAACACCGGGGAGCTGTTTTTT
CDR3: CASSSNRGSNTGELFF